The entry that follows covers one TCR beta chain sequence. Antigen unknown. This sample is drawn from a study of cytomegalovirus exposure and HLA in healthy donors. The study, taken as a whole, reports: In an earlier analysis, about 90% or about 30%: the productive usage of most TCR beta V segments.

Per the germline V gene, CDR1 is PRHDT and CDR2 is FYEKMQ (reference sequence). V was pared by 4 bases and J by 5 bases, with 8 bases of the junction left unmatched. The CDR3 sequence is 15 residues long. The PCR had 60 Vbeta and 13 Jbeta primers. Only in-frame clones appear in the TCRdb table, and some are missing; sequencing was by immunoSEQ multiplex PCR. The sample contains about 110,000 clones, roughly 84% of which appear only once. This TCR was sampled from a man in his thirties or forties in good health and CMV-seropositive. Sequencing input: PBMCs. The chain uses TRBV13 and TRBJ2-7; TRBD1 agrees at 10 bases. The CDR3: CASSSNRDRGNEQYF. For the CDR3, the DNA is TGTGCCAGCAGCTCTAACCGGGACAGGGGAAACGAGCAGTACTTC.